This is a list of T cell receptor beta chains from one sample in a study of Graves' ophthalmopathy and Graves' hyperthyroidism. TCRdb re-analysed the multiplex PCR reads in MiXCR, keeping a single row per CDR3 protein. Of almost 750,000 distinct CDR3 sequences listed, approximately 40% are singletons. The sample comprised peripheral blood. These TCRs come from an adult man with Graves' ophthalmopathy. CDR3s include the opening cysteine and the closing phenylalanine or tryptophan. Fields, in order: V gene, J gene, clone size, D gene, CDR3 protein, CDR3 DNA. D genes are given only for firm matches. Part of the rows lack a size; the others show once, few, many or a class for expanded clones.

V: TRBV29-1; J: TRBJ1-1; size: NA; D: NA; CDR3: CSSPYQSNTEAFF; DNA: TGCAGCTCACCATACCAGTCGAACACTGAAGCTTTCTTT
V: TRBV29-1; J: TRBJ2-7; size: many; D: NA; CDR3: CSVTGGTYEQYF; DNA: TGCAGCGTTACAGGTGGGACCTACGAGCAGTACTTC
V: TRBV10-2; J: TRBJ1-5; size: few; D: NA; CDR3: CASSQASGNQPQHF; DNA: TGCGCCAGCAGCCAAGCATCGGGCAATCAGCCCCAGCATTTT
V: TRBV10-3; J: TRBJ2-6; size: many; D: NA; CDR3: CAISEEGFSGANVLTF; DNA: TGTGCCATCAGTGAGGAGGGTTTTTCTGGGGCCAACGTCCTGACTTTC
V: TRBV7-9; J: TRBJ2-3; size: NA; D: NA; CDR3: CASSLASGDQYF; DNA: TGTGCCAGCAGCTTAGCCAGCGGTGATCAGTATTTT
V: TRBV29-1; J: TRBJ2-7; size: NA; D: NA; CDR3: CSVEDDGDQEQYF; DNA: TGCAGCGTTGAAGATGACGGGGATCAGGAGCAGTACTTC
V: TRBV14; J: TRBJ2-3; size: NA; D: TRBD2; CDR3: CASSPGTSRSTDTQYF; DNA: TGTGCCAGCAGCCCCGGGACTAGCCGTAGCACAGATACGCAGTATTTT
V: TRBV19; J: TRBJ2-7; size: NA; D: NA; CDR3: CACLGDGSYEQYF; DNA: TGTGCCTGTCTGGGGGACGGCTCCTACGAGCAGTACTTC
V: TRBV7-9; J: TRBJ1-5; size: once; D: NA; CDR3: CASSLTGFSNQPQHF; DNA: TGTGCCAGCAGCTTAACAGGGTTTAGCAATCAGCCCCAGCATTTT
V: TRBV2; J: TRBJ1-2; size: many; D: NA; CDR3: CASSRRSGALGYTF; DNA: TGTGCCAGCAGTCGAAGGTCGGGGGCGCTGGGCTACACCTTC
V: TRBV7-2; J: TRBJ2-7; size: few; D: NA; CDR3: CASSFNYSYEQYF; DNA: TGTGCCAGCAGCTTTAATTACTCCTACGAGCAGTACTTC
V: TRBV28; J: TRBJ2-7; size: NA; D: NA; CDR3: CASSLPASYEQYF; DNA: TGTGCCAGCAGTTTACCAGCCTCCTACGAGCAGTACTTC
V: TRBV2; J: TRBJ2-1; size: many; D: NA; CDR3: CASSVAQGGEQFF; DNA: TGTGCCAGCAGTGTCGCACAGGGTGGTGAGCAGTTCTTC
V: TRBV14; J: TRBJ2-5; size: NA; D: TRBD1; CDR3: CASSADRGSGETQYF; DNA: TGTGCCAGCAGCGCGGACAGGGGGTCTGGAGAGACCCAGTACTTC
V: TRBV9; J: TRBJ2-7; size: many; D: NA; CDR3: CASSVTGGSYEQYF; DNA: TGTGCCAGCAGCGTCACAGGCGGCTCCTACGAGCAGTACTTC
V: TRBV10-3; J: TRBJ1-1; size: NA; D: NA; CDR3: CASSEGRDEKGFF; DNA: TGTGCCAGCAGTGAAGGACGGGACGAGAAGGGTTTCTTT
V: TRBV2; J: TRBJ2-7; size: NA; D: NA; CDR3: CASLGEAYEQYF; DNA: TGTGCCAGCTTAGGTGAAGCCTACGAGCAGTACTTC
V: TRBV7-9; J: TRBJ1-6; size: NA; D: NA; CDR3: CASSLTGIQYNSPLHF; DNA: TGTGCCAGCAGCCTCACAGGAATCCAATATAATTCACCCCTCCACTTT
V: TRBV9; J: TRBJ1-5; size: NA; D: NA; CDR3: CASSRAGADSNQPQHF; DNA: TGTGCCAGCAGCCGGGCAGGGGCGGATAGCAATCAGCCCCAGCATTTT
V: TRBV29-1; J: TRBJ2-7; size: NA; D: NA; CDR3: CSVLYADSEQYF; DNA: TGCAGCGTCCTATATGCGGACAGCGAGCAGTACTTC
V: TRBV6-2/TRBV6-3; J: TRBJ1-2; size: few; D: NA; CDR3: CASSNDGTWRGYTF; DNA: TGTGCCAGCAGTAACGATGGGACGTGGCGTGGCTACACCTTC
V: TRBV20-1; J: TRBJ1-2; size: NA; D: NA; CDR3: CSATDLWGTNYGYTF; DNA: TGCAGTGCTACCGATTTATGGGGGACCAACTATGGCTACACCTTC
V: TRBV7-2; J: TRBJ2-7; size: many; D: NA; CDR3: CASSLAYTSYEQYF; DNA: TGTGCCAGCAGCTTGGCATATACCTCCTACGAGCAGTACTTC
V: TRBV7-6; J: TRBJ2-3; size: once; D: TRBD2; CDR3: CASSRAGGTDTQYF; DNA: TGTGCCAGCAGCCGAGCGGGGGGGACAGATACGCAGTATTTT
V: TRBV7-7; J: TRBJ2-2; size: many; D: NA; CDR3: CASSQNRNTGELFF; DNA: TGTGCCAGCAGTCAGAACCGGAACACCGGGGAGCTGTTTTTT
V: TRBV7-9; J: TRBJ1-4; size: many; D: TRBD1; CDR3: CASSLWTGVDEKLFF; DNA: TGTGCCAGCAGCTTATGGACAGGGGTCGACGAAAAACTGTTTTTT
V: TRBV10-3; J: TRBJ1-1; size: once; D: NA; CDR3: CAISDSRGDIRNTEAFF; DNA: TGTGCCATCAGTGATTCAAGGGGGGACATAAGGAACACTGAAGCTTTCTTT
V: TRBV5-4; J: TRBJ2-2; size: NA; D: TRBD1; CDR3: CASSYGQGAKPGELFF; DNA: TGTGCCAGCAGCTACGGACAGGGGGCGAAACCCGGGGAGCTGTTTTTT
V: TRBV10-1; J: TRBJ2-6; size: many; D: NA; CDR3: CASSEGGSGANVLTF; DNA: TGCGCCAGCAGTGAAGGGGGATCTGGGGCCAACGTCCTGACTTTC
V: TRBV11-2; J: TRBJ1-1; size: few; D: NA; CDR3: CASSYVLGNTEAFF; DNA: TGTGCCAGCAGTTACGTGTTGGGGAACACTGAAGCTTTCTTT
V: TRBV20-1; J: TRBJ2-7; size: NA; D: TRBD2; CDR3: CSATPGLAREQYF; DNA: TGCAGTGCCACCCCGGGACTAGCGAGGGAGCAGTACTTC
V: TRBV15; J: TRBJ1-6; size: many; D: NA; CDR3: CATSRDTDSPLHF; DNA: TGTGCCACCAGCAGAGATACGGATTCACCCCTCCACTTT
V: TRBV10-3; J: TRBJ2-5; size: many; D: TRBD1; CDR3: CAIRGQGADGTQYF; DNA: TGTGCCATCAGGGGACAGGGGGCGGATGGGACCCAGTACTTC
V: TRBV15; J: TRBJ1-4; size: NA; D: NA; CDR3: CAISRVGTIEEKLFF; DNA: TGTGCCATCAGCAGAGTCGGGACCATCGAGGAAAAACTGTTTTTT
V: TRBV24-1; J: TRBJ1-5; size: few; D: NA; CDR3: CASSPHGNQPQHF; DNA: TGTGCCAGCAGCCCCCACGGGAATCAGCCCCAGCATTTT
V: TRBV5-4; J: TRBJ1-6; size: NA; D: NA; CDR3: CASSFRGGNSPLHF; DNA: TGTGCCAGCAGCTTTCGGGGGGGTAATTCACCCCTCCACTTT
V: TRBV29-1; J: TRBJ2-3; size: few; D: NA; CDR3: CSVDVSSTDTQYF; DNA: TGCAGCGTTGATGTGTCTAGCACAGATACGCAGTATTTT
V: TRBV10-3; J: TRBJ2-7; size: many; D: NA; CDR3: CAISVSTYEQYF; DNA: TGTGCCATCAGTGTGTCAACCTACGAGCAGTACTTC
V: TRBV7-8; J: TRBJ1-1; size: NA; D: NA; CDR3: CASSAEQGNTEAFF; DNA: TGTGCCAGCAGCGCCGAACAAGGGAACACTGAAGCTTTCTTT
V: TRBV20-1; J: TRBJ1-3; size: NA; D: NA; CDR3: CSADTGFGNTIYF; DNA: TGCAGTGCCGACACAGGATTTGGAAACACCATATATTTT
V: TRBV27; J: TRBJ2-5; size: NA; D: NA; CDR3: CAIEGGARVQETQYF; DNA: TGTGCCATCGAAGGAGGGGCTCGTGTCCAAGAGACCCAGTACTTC
V: TRBV7-2; J: TRBJ2-7; size: many; D: TRBD2; CDR3: CASTSGTSGRYEQYF; DNA: TGTGCCAGCACCTCCGGGACTAGCGGGAGGTACGAGCAGTACTTC
V: TRBV5-5; J: TRBJ2-7; size: NA; D: NA; CDR3: CASSVGQTPYEQYF; DNA: TGTGCCAGCAGCGTAGGTCAAACCCCCTACGAGCAGTACTTC
V: TRBV7-9; J: TRBJ2-2; size: many; D: TRBD2; CDR3: CASSLPTSGRGTGELFF; DNA: TGTGCCAGCAGCTTACCGACTAGCGGGAGAGGGACCGGGGAGCTGTTTTTT
V: TRBV6-5; J: TRBJ1-6; size: few; D: NA; CDR3: CASSYDGAGYGSPLHF; DNA: TGTGCCAGCAGTTACGATGGGGCAGGGTACGGGTCACCCCTCCACTTT
V: TRBV24-1; J: TRBJ2-3; size: NA; D: NA; CDR3: CATSEGPSTDTQYF; DNA: TGTGCCACCAGCGAAGGTCCTAGCACAGATACGCAGTATTTT
V: TRBV7-6; J: TRBJ2-7; size: few; D: TRBD2; CDR3: CASSHALGTSNYEQYF; DNA: TGCGCCAGCAGCCACGCGTTAGGGACTAGCAACTACGAGCAGTACTTC
V: TRBV12-3/TRBV12-4; J: TRBJ1-6; size: few; D: NA; CDR3: CASSGPTRNSPLHF; DNA: TGTGCCAGCAGTGGGCCGACGAGGAATTCACCCCTCCACTTT
V: TRBV20-1; J: TRBJ2-7; size: NA; D: TRBD2; CDR3: CSASPLAGGNYEQYF; DNA: TGCAGTGCTAGCCCCCTAGCGGGAGGGAATTACGAGCAGTACTTC
V: TRBV12-3/TRBV12-4; J: TRBJ1-1; size: once; D: NA; CDR3: CASSFPIPNIEAFF; DNA: TGTGCCAGCAGTTTCCCCATCCCGAACATTGAAGCTTTCTTT
V: TRBV7-9; J: TRBJ2-3; size: NA; D: NA; CDR3: CASSTGTRPDTQYF; DNA: TGCGCCAGCAGCACGGGGACGAGACCAGATACGCAGTATTTT
V: TRBV12-3/TRBV12-4; J: TRBJ1-3; size: NA; D: NA; CDR3: CASSLRPVDTIYF; DNA: TGTGCCAGCAGTTTACGGCCAGTGGACACCATATATTTT
V: TRBV15; J: TRBJ1-5; size: many; D: NA; CDR3: CATSTGVPNQPQHF; DNA: TGTGCCACCAGCACAGGGGTTCCCAATCAGCCCCAGCATTTT
V: TRBV14; J: TRBJ1-1; size: few; D: NA; CDR3: CASSQVPGRGNTEAFF; DNA: TGTGCCAGCAGCCAAGTCCCGGGACGTGGGAACACTGAAGCTTTCTTT